Following are 20 T cell receptor beta chains from one sample sequenced in a study of immune cell composition in non-small cell lung cancer. Normal lung was sampled as far from the tumour as possible, at least 3 cm. Clones were sequenced by immunoSEQ multiplex PCR, and TCRdb holds only the in-frame ones, with some missing. The sample contains roughly 8,700 clones, around three quarters of which appear only once. Sequencing was performed on non-adjacent lung tissue. The receptors shown here come from a human donor with non-small cell lung cancer.

The chain uses TRBV5-1 and TRBJ1-2, with D perhaps TRBD1 (6 bases). The germline V gene encodes CDR1 SGHRS and CDR2 YFSETQ. CDR3 length: 14 residues. V was cut by 4 bases and J by 4 bases, with 14 bases left in between. CDR3 region: CASSPGGGIYGYTF. The CDR3 nucleotides are TGCGCCAGCAGCCCCGGGGGCGGCATCTATGGCTACACCTTC.

The chain links TRBV28 to TRBJ2-2, with TRBD2 as a possible D gene (5 bases). V was pared by 8 bases and J by 3 bases, with 19 bases between. Looked up from germline, CDR1 is MDHEN and CDR2 is SYDVKM. The CDR3 loop spans 16 amino acids. CDR3 coding DNA: TGTGCCAGCGTTTTAGGCGGGCGGATAGACACCGGGGAGCTGTTTTTT. Translating gives CASVLGGRIDTGELFF.

V gene TRBV19 combines with J gene TRBJ2-7; TRBD1 might be the D (6 bases). Trimming shortened V by 4 bases and J by 0 bases, and 13 bases separated the two germline ends. Germline V gene lookup returns CDR1 LNHDA and CDR2 SQIVND (reference sequence). The CDR3 consists of 15 residues. The DNA for the CDR3 is TGTGCCAGTAGTAAACCTGGGGGCAGCTCCTACGAGCAGTACTTC. Its protein product is CASSKPGGSSYEQYF. The variable domain in full, with the rest retrieved from reference TRBV19 and TRBJ2-7, is DGGITQSPKYLFRKEGQNVTLSCEQNLNHDAMYWYRQDPGQGLRLIYYSQIVNDFQKGDIAEGYSVSREKKESFPLTVTSAQKNPTAFYLCASSKPGGSSYEQYFGPGTRLTVT.

The gene calls are TRBV28 and TRBJ2-2; the D gene is possibly TRBD2 (6 bases). Trimming shortened V by 6 bases and J by 0 bases, and 14 bases separated the two germline ends. Germline V lookup: CDR1 MDHEN, CDR2 SYDVKM. This CDR3 has 16 residues. The CDR3 bases are TGTGCCAGCAGCCACGCGGGACCCCCGAACACCGGGGAGCTGTTTTTT. It encodes CASSHAGPPNTGELFF. Combining the CDR3 with reference TRBV28 and TRBJ2-2 gives the whole variable domain DVKVTQSSRYLVKRTGEKVFLECVQDMDHENMFWYRQDPGLGLRLIYFSYDVKMKEKGDIPEGYSVSREKKERFSLILESASTNQTSMYLCASSHAGPPNTGELFFGEGSRLTVL.

The CDR3 loop is CASSRAGGFTDTQYF. Here the CDR3 DNA reads TGTGCCAGCAGCCGAGCGGGGGGGTTTACAGATACGCAGTATTTT. The chain couples TRBV2 to TRBJ2-3; 10 bases are shared with TRBD2. V dropped 6 bases and J dropped 3; count of bases not matched to a gene: 6. The CDR3 sequence is 15 residues long. CDR1 is SNHLY and CDR2 is FYNNEI in the germline V gene.

CDR3 in amino acids: CASSLLQANTGELFF. CDR3 DNA sequence: TGTGCCAGCAGCTTACTGCAAGCGAACACCGGGGAGCTGTTTTTT. The V call is TRBV11-2, the J call TRBJ2-2; D unresolved. V lost 2 bases and J lost 0, with 7 bases in between. Looked up from germline, CDR1 is SGHAT and CDR2 is FQNNGV. The CDR3 loop spans 15 amino acids.

This chain links TRBV2 with TRBJ1-2; D remains ambiguous. V lost 4 bases and J lost 0, with 12 bases in between. The CDR3 is 15 amino acids. Germline V gene data show CDR1 as SNHLY and CDR2 as FYNNEI. In nucleotides, the CDR3 is TGTGCCAGCAGTGCGGATGCGGCCCCTAACTATGGCTACACCTTC. Translated, it gives CASSADAAPNYGYTF.

The chain uses TRBV7-2 and TRBJ2-7, with 9 bases fitting TRBD2. Germline lookup yields CDR1 SGHTA and CDR2 FQGNSA. V trimming: 1 base; J trimming: 6 bases; junction bases outside the gene matches: 4. The CDR3 sequence is 14 residues long. The CDR3 DNA reads TGTGCCAGCAGCTTAGGTAGCGGGAGCCGCGAGCAGTACTTC. It codes for CASSLGSGSREQYF. Using reference TRBV7-2 and TRBJ2-7 for the parts outside the CDR3, the full variable domain is GAGVSQSPSNKVTEKGKDVELRCDPISGHTALYWYRQSLGQGLEFLIYFQGNSAPDKSGLPSDRFSAERTGGSVSTLTIQRTQQEDSAVYLCASSLGSGSREQYFGPGTRLTVT.

The V and J genes are TRBV7-8 and TRBJ2-7; D not certain. The germline V and J ends were trimmed by 3 bases and 7 bases, with 7 bases remaining between them. In germline, CDR1 is SGHVS, CDR2 FQNEAQ. The CDR3 consists of 11 residues. The CDR3 spells CASSFSREQYF. The CDR3 region has the DNA TGTGCCAGCAGCTTCTCCAGGGAGCAGTACTTC.

V and J are TRBV19 and TRBJ2-7; no clear D. Germline V CDR1 and CDR2: LNHDA, SQIVND (reference sequence). V was trimmed by 3 bases and J by 5 bases, leaving 14 bases between them. CDR3 size: 14 residues. The CDR3 loop is CASSIEWSVNEQYF. The DNA of the CDR3 is TGTGCCAGTAGTATCGAGTGGTCAGTAAACGAGCAGTACTTC.

V usage is TRBV7-2 and J usage is TRBJ2-7; 11 bases line up with TRBD1. The CDR3 length is 15 residues. Trimming took 5 bases from V and 0 from J; bases not matched to a gene: 3. Germline CDR1 and CDR2: SGHTA and FQGNSA. This chain's CDR3 is CASSLGTGGSYEQYF. CDR3 nucleotides: TGTGCCAGCAGCCTCGGGACAGGGGGCTCCTACGAGCAGTACTTC.

The chain links TRBV11-1 to TRBJ2-4; tentatively, D is TRBD2 (6 bases). The CDR3 contains 15 residues. Trimming removed 5 bases from V and 9 bases from J, with 20 bases in between. Germline assignment: CDR1 SGHAT and CDR2 FQDESV (reference sequence). The CDR3 nucleotides are TGTGCCAGCAGCCTAAGACTAGACCCAGGGAGCATTCAGTACTTC. Protein product: CASSLRLDPGSIQYF.

In nucleotides, the CDR3 is TGTGCCTGGAGGAAGTCCGGGACCCAAGAGACCCAGTACTTC. It is translated as CAWRKSGTQETQYF. The chain joins TRBV30 to TRBJ2-5; D is perhaps TRBD1 or TRBD2 (5 bases each). The CDR3 extends over 14 amino acids. V was clipped by 3 bases and J by 1 base, with 12 bases between them. Germline V CDR1 and CDR2: GTSNPN, SVGIG (reference sequence).

V is TRBV6-1 and J is TRBJ2-7; 9 nucleotides line up with TRBD2. After removal of 2 bases from V and 5 bases from J, the junction contained 7 bases not matched to a gene. This CDR3 contains 15 residues. Germline lookup yields CDR1 MNHNS and CDR2 SASEGT. The CDR3 bases are TGTGCCAGCAGTGAACGGCTAGCGGGATTTCACGAGCAGTACTTC. This sequence encodes CASSERLAGFHEQYF.

CDR3 DNA: TGTGCCAGTACGCCGGGAGGGTCCTATAATTCACCCCTCCACTTT. As protein: CASTPGGSYNSPLHF. The J gene is TRBJ1-6, the V gene TRBV9; D not certain. This CDR3 is 15 amino acids long. Per the germline V gene, CDR1 is SGDLS and CDR2 is YYNGEE. Deletions cut 8 bases from V and 1 base from J, with 13 bases between.

Within the sample, this clone is medium-sized. In DNA, the CDR3 is TGTGCCAGCAGTGAGGTCGGGACTACCAAGTACGAGCAGTACTTC. Its translation is CASSEVGTTKYEQYF. The rearrangement joins TRBV2 to TRBJ2-7; 7 nucleotides align to TRBD2. The CDR3 has 15 residues. Unmatched junction bases numbered 9, after V lost 3 bases and J lost 4 bases. Germline V gene sequence: CDR1 SNHLY, CDR2 FYNNEI. Complete variable domain (other parts from reference TRBV2 and TRBJ2-7): EPEVTQTPSHQVTQMGQEVILRCVPISNHLYFYWYRQILGQKVEFLVSFYNNEISEKSEIFDDQFSVERPDGSNFTLKIRSTKLEDSAMYFCASSEVGTTKYEQYFGPGTRLTVT.

This rearrangement joins TRBV28 to TRBJ2-2; 7 bases line up with TRBD2. V lost 6 bases and J lost 5; bases outside the gene matches: 15. The V gene's germline CDR1 is MDHEN and CDR2 SYDVKM. This CDR3 comprises 17 residues. This chain's CDR3 is CASSYPFPASGTGELFF. In nucleotides, the CDR3 is TGTGCCAGCAGCTACCCCTTCCCCGCTAGCGGAACCGGGGAGCTGTTTTTT.

In this sample, this clone is medium-sized. The V call is TRBV30, the J call TRBJ1-1; D is perhaps TRBD1 (6 bases). Trimming took off 4 bases at V and 6 bases at J, with 21 bases between the two ends. CDR3 length: 15 amino acids. CDR1 GTSNPN and CDR2 SVGIG come from the germline V gene (reference sequence). CDR3 protein: CAWNEGGIITAEAFF. In DNA form, the CDR3 reads TGTGCCTGGAACGAGGGGGGGATTATCACGGCTGAAGCTTTCTTT.

This clone is large in the sample. The J gene is TRBJ1-2, the V gene TRBV6-5, with D maybe TRBD1 (5 bases). CDR1 MNHEY and CDR2 SVGAGI come from the germline V gene. The CDR3 has 14 amino acids. The germline V and J ends were trimmed by 5 bases and 5 bases, with 15 bases remaining between them. This CDR3 is CASSRGGEGYGYTF. The CDR3, as DNA: TGTGCCAGCAGTCGGGGAGGGGAAGGTTATGGCTACACCTTC.

Relative to its sample, this clone is medium-sized (0.01 to 0.1%). The chain couples TRBV6-5 to TRBJ2-7; unclear D gene. Trimming cost V 4 bases and J 2 bases, with 18 bases left between them. Looked up from germline, CDR1 is MNHEY and CDR2 is SVGAGI. This CDR3 comprises 16 residues. The CDR3 protein is CASSLDTLPGPYEQYF. The DNA for the CDR3 is TGTGCCAGCAGTTTGGATACCCTCCCTGGTCCCTACGAGCAGTACTTC.